The 7 T cell receptor beta chains reported below all come from one sample, sequenced in a study of a mutant IDH1 vaccine in newly diagnosed glioma. Time point of the sample: week 11, during vaccination. Each vaccine dose was 300 ug of mutant IDH1 20-mer peptide, with topical imiquimod. These TCRs' antigens remain unknown. The assay was immunoSEQ multiplex PCR, and TCRdb's table has in-frame clones only and misses some. Among about 62,000 clones listed, 89% were seen once. The sample here was PBMCs, taken from a glioma patient whose treatment included an IDH1 peptide vaccine. Every receptor here comes from a man between 40 and 49 years old with glioma.

The rearrangement links TRBV10-3 to TRBJ1-1; D might be TRBD1 (6 bases). CDR3 size: 14 residues. Per germline, CDR1 ENHRY and CDR2 SYGVKD. V was clipped by 6 bases and J by 2 bases, with 13 bases between them. CDR3 in DNA: TGTGCCATCAGAGAAGGGGGATCAAACACTGAAGCTTTCTTT. This codes for CAIREGGSNTEAFF.

The V call is TRBV5-8, the J call TRBJ2-7; 12 bases are a match to TRBD2. Germline loops: CDR1 SGHTS, CDR2 YDEGEE. V gave up 2 bases and J gave up 0 bases; unmatched junction bases: 3. CDR3 length: 16 residues. The CDR3 region has the DNA TGTGCCAGCAGCTTCCGACTAGCGGGAGTCTCCTACGAGCAGTACTTC. It yields the protein CASSFRLAGVSYEQYF.

This chain joins TRBV30 and TRBJ1-4; a weak D match, TRBD1 (6 bases). Trimming removed 4 bases from V and 3 bases from J, with 9 bases in between. The CDR3 covers 13 residues. Looked up from germline, CDR1 is GTSNPN and CDR2 is SVGIG (reference sequence). The CDR3 reads CAWTGVANEKLFF. DNA for the CDR3: TGTGCCTGGACAGGGGTGGCTAATGAAAAACTGTTTTTT. The full variable domain, completed using reference TRBV30 and TRBJ1-4, is SQTIHQWPATLVQPVGSPLSLECTVEGTSNPNLYWYRQAAGRGLQLLFYSVGIGQISSEVPQNLSASRPQDRQFILSSKKLLLSDSGFYLCAWTGVANEKLFFGSGTQLSVL.

The chain carries TRBV9 and TRBJ2-6; D unclear. The CDR3 extends over 16 amino acids. Germline CDR1 is SGDLS and CDR2 is YYNGEE. With 0 bases removed from V and 0 bases from J, the gap between germline ends came to 7 bases. This CDR3 is CASSVGEDSGANVLTF. The CDR3 bases are TGTGCCAGCAGCGTAGGGGAAGACTCTGGGGCCAACGTCCTGACTTTC.

The chain combines TRBV6-6 with TRBJ1-1; D is uncertain. From germline, CDR1 is MNHNY and CDR2 SVGAGI (reference sequence). V was trimmed by 4 bases and J by 6 bases, leaving 18 bases between them. The CDR3 runs to 15 residues. The CDR3 region has the DNA TGTGCCAGCAGTTCCGTAGATTCAGGTAGAGCTGAAGCTTTCTTT. Translation: CASSSVDSGRAEAFF.

The chain uses TRBV7-2 and TRBJ2-4; maybe TRBD2 (6 bases). Germline values: CDR1 SGHTA, CDR2 FQGNSA. Trimming took off 0 bases at V and 5 bases at J, with 11 bases between the two ends. This CDR3 is built from 15 residues. In DNA form, the CDR3 reads TGTGCCAGCAGCTTAGCGCGGGGTGGCCAAAACATTCAGTACTTC. Encoded protein: CASSLARGGQNIQYF.

CDR3 amino acids: CASSFRASADTQYF. As DNA, the CDR3 is TGCGCCAGCAGCTTTAGAGCGTCCGCAGATACGCAGTATTTT. The chain couples TRBV5-1 to TRBJ2-3; D is ambiguous. Per germline, CDR1 SGHRS and CDR2 YFSETQ. Trimming stripped 2 bases from V and 4 bases from J, with 11 bases between. This CDR3 contains 14 residues.